The 26 T cell receptor beta chains listed next were all sequenced from one sample in a study of cytomegalovirus exposure and HLA in healthy donors. In the PCR, 60 Vbeta and 13 Jbeta primers were used. Assay: immunoSEQ multiplex PCR; the TCRdb copy retains only in-frame clones and omits some. The sample includes around 110,000 clones. The sequencing input was PBMCs. Receptor source: a man aged 30 to 39 in good health and CMV-seronegative.

The J gene is TRBJ1-5, the V gene TRBV28, with D perhaps TRBD1 (5 bases). Germline V gene sequence: CDR1 MDHEN, CDR2 SYDVKM. CDR3 length: 16 residues. Trimming removed 4 bases at V and 6 bases at J, with 19 bases between. The CDR3 coding sequence is TGTGCCAGCAGTTCCGGGACCGGAGGGAGCGGTCAGCCCCAGCATTTT. It yields the protein CASSSGTGGSGQPQHF.

The chain links TRBV28 to TRBJ2-3, with D possibly matching TRBD2 (7 bases). CDR1 and CDR2 (germline): MDHEN, SYDVKM. CDR3 length equals 15 residues. Trimming pared 7 bases from V and 6 bases from J, leaving 20 bases between. The CDR3 here is CASTGVGGAADTQYF. The CDR3 nucleotides read TGTGCCAGCACCGGAGTAGGGGGGGCCGCGGATACGCAGTATTTT.

J is TRBJ1-2 and V is TRBV28; no clear D. CDR3 size: 14 residues. V lost 3 bases and J 4 bases, leaving 12 bases between the germline ends. Germline CDR1 and CDR2: MDHEN and SYDVKM. The CDR3 coding sequence is TGTGCCAGCAGTTTGGTCCCGGGAACCTATGGCTACACCTTC. Translated, it gives CASSLVPGTYGYTF.

This chain connects TRBV6-5 to TRBJ1-6, with 8 positions matching TRBD1. The CDR3 has 14 residues. Unmatched junction bases numbered 7, after V lost 6 bases and J lost 9 bases. The germline gives CDR1 MNHEY, CDR2 SVGAGI. CDR3 region: CASRRTGRGSPLHF. DNA for the CDR3: TGTGCCAGCAGGCGGACAGGGCGAGGTTCACCCCTCCACTTT.

The J gene is TRBJ2-3, the V gene TRBV4-2; 13 bases match TRBD2. The trim removed 4 bases at V and 0 bases at J, leaving 13 bases unmatched. The germline gives CDR1 LGHNA, CDR2 YNFKEQ. The CDR3 covers 20 residues. CDR3 amino acids: CASSPHFGLAGETSTDTQYF. The CDR3 DNA reads as TGTGCCAGCAGCCCTCACTTCGGACTAGCGGGGGAAACTAGCACAGATACGCAGTATTTT.

The gene calls are TRBV5-5 and TRBJ1-2; TRBD1 is a possible D gene (6 bases). Between the trimmed V and J ends, which lost 0 bases and 4 bases, there was a span of 10 bases. The CDR3 is made up of 14 amino acids. Germline V lookup: CDR1 SGHKS, CDR2 YYEKEE (reference sequence). CDR3 DNA sequence: TGTGCCAGCAGCTTGGTGGCAGGGGCCTATGGCTACACCTTC. Protein sequence: CASSLVAGAYGYTF.

The V and J genes are TRBV19 and TRBJ2-1; 13 positions agree with TRBD2. The V and J ends lost 4 bases and 15 bases, in that order; junction bases with no gene match: 15. The germline V gene has CDR1 LNHDA and CDR2 SQIVND (reference sequence). This CDR3 spans 16 amino acids. The CDR3 DNA is TGTGCCAGTAGTACCTCGAGACTAGCGGGGGGCCTTAATGCGTTCTTC. This encodes CASSTSRLAGGLNAFF. The entire variable domain, with the rest obtained from reference TRBV19 and TRBJ2-1, is as follows: DGGITQSPKYLFRKEGQNVTLSCEQNLNHDAMYWYRQDPGQGLRLIYYSQIVNDFQKGDIAEGYSVSREKKESFPLTVTSAQKNPTAFYLCASSTSRLAGGLNAFFGPGTRLTVL.

The rearrangement joins TRBV10-2 to TRBJ1-6; 8 bases match TRBD1. Unmatched junction bases numbered 10, after V lost 10 bases and J lost 8 bases. The CDR3 sequence is 14 residues long. Per germline, CDR1 WSHSY and CDR2 SAAADI. The CDR3 region has the DNA TGCGCCATCTTACCAGGGGGCGGGCATTCACCCCTCCACTTT. This encodes CAILPGGGHSPLHF.

The V call is TRBV5-1, the J call TRBJ1-1; no definite D call. Trimming removed 2 bases at V and 1 base at J, with 6 bases between. The CDR3 is 13 amino acids. Germline values: CDR1 SGHRS, CDR2 YFSETQ. The CDR3 here is CASSFTENTEAFF. Here the CDR3 DNA reads TGCGCCAGCAGCTTTACAGAGAACACTGAAGCTTTCTTT.

V and J are TRBV27 and TRBJ2-1; D might be TRBD2 (7 bases). Germline V gives CDR1 MNHEY, CDR2 SMNVEV (reference sequence). The CDR3 has 13 amino acids. Trimming shortened V by 7 bases and J by 8 bases, and 15 bases separated the two germline ends. This chain's CDR3 is CASNARGGYEQFF. For the CDR3, the DNA is TGTGCCAGCAATGCCCGCGGGGGCTATGAGCAGTTCTTC.

The rearrangement joins TRBV10-3 to TRBJ2-1, with 7 bases fitting TRBD1. The CDR3 loop spans 17 amino acids. V lost 3 bases and J lost 0; bases outside the gene matches: 8. Germline CDR1 reads ENHRY; CDR2 reads SYGVKD. The CDR3 DNA follows: TGTGCCATCAGTGACCGGGACAGACGTAGCTCCTACAATGAGCAGTTCTTC. This gives the protein CAISDRDRRSSYNEQFF.

The chain is built from TRBV7-7 and TRBJ2-1, with 8 bases matching TRBD1. This CDR3 is 14 amino acids long. Germline values: CDR1 SSHAT, CDR2 FNYEAQ (reference sequence). The V gene end was trimmed by 3 bases and the J gene end by 5 bases; junction bases not matched to a gene: 3. The CDR3 region is CASSLTGEHNEQFF. The CDR3 coding sequence is TGTGCCAGCAGCTTGACAGGGGAACACAATGAGCAGTTCTTC.

The chain uses TRBV2 and TRBJ1-2; TRBD1 matches at 10 bases. V shed 1 base, J shed 8 bases, and the junction held 7 bases outside the gene matches. Germline V gene data show CDR1 as SNHLY and CDR2 as FYNNEI. This CDR3 is built from 15 residues. The CDR3 DNA sequence: TGTGCCAGCAGTGAAGTCGACAGGGGGCGGGACGGCTACACCTTC. It encodes CASSEVDRGRDGYTF.

V is TRBV7-9 and J is TRBJ1-3; D not resolved. Per the germline V gene, CDR1 is SEHNR and CDR2 is FQNEAQ (reference sequence). The CDR3 extends over 16 amino acids. Trimming removed 4 bases at V and 0 bases at J, with 13 bases between. The DNA for the CDR3 is TGTGCCAGCAGCTCCAAAGAGGTTTACTCTGGAAACACCATATATTTT. As protein: CASSSKEVYSGNTIYF.

V gene TRBV28 combines with J gene TRBJ1-4; D is unresolved. Trimming removed 2 bases at V and 8 bases at J, with 9 bases between. The CDR3 length is 13 residues. In germline, CDR1 is MDHEN, CDR2 SYDVKM. The CDR3 coding sequence is TGTGCCAGCAGTTTACTGGCAGAAGAAAAACTGTTTTTT. Protein product: CASSLLAEEKLFF. The full variable domain, in which reference TRBV28 and TRBJ1-4 provide the parts outside the CDR3, is DVKVTQSSRYLVKRTGEKVFLECVQDMDHENMFWYRQDPGLGLRLIYFSYDVKMKEKGDIPEGYSVSREKKERFSLILESASTNQTSMYLCASSLLAEEKLFFGSGTQLSVL.

This chain links TRBV6-5 with TRBJ2-7; 11 bases are shared with TRBD1. CDR3 length: 15 residues. With V trimmed by 4 bases and J by 7 bases, 9 bases remained unmatched. The germline V gene encodes CDR1 MNHEY and CDR2 SVGAGI. The CDR3 spells CASSSPGQGGMEQYF. The CDR3 DNA follows: TGTGCCAGCAGTTCACCGGGACAGGGGGGGATGGAGCAGTACTTC.

This chain links TRBV19 with TRBJ2-7, with a tentative D call TRBD2 (6 bases). Trimming removed 7 bases from V and 5 bases from J, with 18 bases in between. The CDR3 spans 14 residues. Germline CDR1 is LNHDA and CDR2 is SQIVND (reference sequence). The CDR3 is CASKRAPGRDEQYF. CDR3 DNA: TGTGCCAGTAAGCGGGCGCCGGGGCGGGACGAGCAGTACTTC.

The V gene is TRBV7-6, the J gene TRBJ2-1, with TRBD2 matching over 11 bases. This CDR3 region has 17 residues. V lost 4 bases and J lost 0; bases outside the gene matches: 5. Germline V gene lookup returns CDR1 SGHVS and CDR2 FNYEAQ. The CDR3 sequence is CASSSTSGASSYNEQFF. The CDR3 region has the DNA TGTGCCAGCAGCTCGACTAGCGGGGCTAGCTCCTACAATGAGCAGTTCTTC.

The V call is TRBV6-1, the J call TRBJ1-3; TRBD1 agrees at 9 bases. V dropped 4 bases and J dropped 4; count of bases not matched to a gene: 5. The length of the CDR3 is 15 residues. Looked up from germline, CDR1 is MNHNS and CDR2 is SASEGT. CDR3 sequence (DNA): TGTGCCAGCAGTGTGCCCGGGACAGGGGGAAACACCATATATTTT. Protein sequence: CASSVPGTGGNTIYF.

The gene calls are TRBV28 and TRBJ2-5; TRBD1 matches 8 bases. This CDR3 region has 13 residues. The germline V gene has CDR1 MDHEN and CDR2 SYDVKM. V lost 4 bases, J lost 5 bases, and 3 bases stayed unmatched. For the CDR3, the DNA is TGTGCCAGCAGTTCCGGACAGGGTGAGACCCAGTACTTC. Translating it yields CASSSGQGETQYF.

The genes are TRBV7-7 and TRBJ2-7; D possibly corresponds to TRBD1 (5 bases). The CDR3 extends over 15 amino acids. CDR1 and CDR2 (germline): SSHAT, FNYEAQ (reference sequence). V lost 5 bases and J 0 bases, leaving 14 bases between the germline ends. This CDR3 is CASSRSTENSYEQYF. The CDR3 DNA is TGTGCCAGCAGCCGTTCGACAGAGAACTCCTACGAGCAGTACTTC.

The chain uses TRBV27 and TRBJ1-2; maybe TRBD1 (6 bases). Between the trimmed V and J ends, which lost 4 bases and 5 bases, there was a span of 17 bases. Germline V CDR1 and CDR2: MNHEY, SMNVEV (reference sequence). The CDR3 has 15 residues. CDR3 sequence: CASSSREGETYGYTF. CDR3 sequence (DNA): TGTGCCAGCAGTTCCCGGGAGGGGGAGACATATGGCTACACCTTC.

V is TRBV5-1 and J is TRBJ1-4, with 7 bases fitting TRBD1. Trimming removed 0 bases from V and 3 bases from J; junction bases left unmatched: 2. The CDR3 is made up of 15 amino acids. Germline lookup yields CDR1 SGHRS and CDR2 YFSETQ. The CDR3, as DNA: TGCGCCAGCAGCTTGGCCGGGACAGCTAATGAAAAACTGTTTTTT. Amino acids: CASSLAGTANEKLFF.

The chain joins TRBV6-1 to TRBJ2-5; D is ambiguous. The J call may be faulty, since TRBJ2-7 better matches the DNA end. This CDR3 region has 16 residues. Germline CDR1 and CDR2: MNHNS and SASEGT. The CDR3 reads CASSEASTTLGYEQYF. The CDR3 DNA reads TGTGCCAGCAGTGAAGCTTCGACGACATTGGGCTACGAGCAGTACTTC.

The chain combines TRBV6-5 with TRBJ1-6; 9 positions agree with TRBD1. The trim removed 6 bases at V and 9 bases at J, leaving 3 bases unmatched. The length of the CDR3 is 13 residues. Germline V lookup: CDR1 MNHEY, CDR2 SVGAGI. The CDR3 is CASRTGGGSPLHF. CDR3 sequence (DNA): TGTGCCAGCAGGACAGGGGGGGGTTCACCCCTCCACTTT.

The chain recombines TRBV6-1 with TRBJ1-4; 7 bases map to TRBD1. Germline-derived CDR1 and CDR2 are MNHNS and SASEGT. Trimming at V came to 9 bases and at J to 8 bases, leaving 6 bases not matched to a gene. The CDR3 has 12 amino acids. This CDR3 reads CASQGEGEKLFF. Written as DNA, the CDR3 is TGTGCCAGTCAGGGGGAAGGAGAAAAACTGTTTTTT.